This TCR beta chain comes out of a study of technical replicates of blood from a handful of donors. The repertoire was sequenced with immunoSEQ multiplex PCR; TCRdb's copy has only in-frame clones and lacks some. The sample holds almost 90,000 clones, about 94% seen once. Germline CDR1 is SGHAT and CDR2 is FQNNGV. The CDR3 is 16 residues long. V lost 1 base, J lost 2 bases, and 11 bases lay in between. This TCR came from a human donor in good health. The chain recombines TRBV11-2 with TRBJ2-2, with a weak D call TRBD1 (6 bases). Sequencing was performed on T cells isolated from PBMCs. The CDR3 DNA follows: TGTGCCAGCAGCTTAGTTGTGACAGGAAACACCGGGGAGCTGTTTTTT. Its protein is CASSLVVTGNTGELFF.